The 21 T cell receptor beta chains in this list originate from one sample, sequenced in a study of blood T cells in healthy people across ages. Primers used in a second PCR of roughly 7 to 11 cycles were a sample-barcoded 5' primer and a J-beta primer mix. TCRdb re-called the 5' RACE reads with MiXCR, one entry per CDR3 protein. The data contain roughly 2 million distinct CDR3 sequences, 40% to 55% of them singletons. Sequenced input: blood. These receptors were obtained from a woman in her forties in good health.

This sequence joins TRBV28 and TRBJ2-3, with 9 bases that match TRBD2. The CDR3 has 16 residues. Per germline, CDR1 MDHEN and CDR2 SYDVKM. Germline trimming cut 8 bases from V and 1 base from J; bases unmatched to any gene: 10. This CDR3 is CASGSEASGGTDTQYF. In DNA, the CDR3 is TGTGCCAGCGGATCCGAGGCTAGCGGGGGCACAGATACGCAGTATTTT.

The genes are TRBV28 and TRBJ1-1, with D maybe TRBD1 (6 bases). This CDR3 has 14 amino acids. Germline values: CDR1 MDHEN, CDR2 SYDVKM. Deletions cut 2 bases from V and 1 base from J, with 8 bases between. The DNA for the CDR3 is TGTGCCAGCAGTTTAGGACAGAAGAACACTGAAGCTTTCTTT. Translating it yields CASSLGQKNTEAFF.

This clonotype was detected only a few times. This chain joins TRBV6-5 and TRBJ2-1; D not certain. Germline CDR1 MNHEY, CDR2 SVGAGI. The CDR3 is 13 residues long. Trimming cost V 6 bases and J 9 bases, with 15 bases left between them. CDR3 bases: TGTGCCAGCAGCCAGCTCCTGACGGGTGAGCAGTTCTTC. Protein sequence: CASSQLLTGEQFF.

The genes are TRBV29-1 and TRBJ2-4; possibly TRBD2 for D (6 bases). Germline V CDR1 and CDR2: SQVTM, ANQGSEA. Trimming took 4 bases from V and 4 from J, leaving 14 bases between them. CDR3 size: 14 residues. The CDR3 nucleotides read TGCAGCGTTGTGGGATCGGGGGTGAAAAACATTCAGTACTTC. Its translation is CSVVGSGVKNIQYF.

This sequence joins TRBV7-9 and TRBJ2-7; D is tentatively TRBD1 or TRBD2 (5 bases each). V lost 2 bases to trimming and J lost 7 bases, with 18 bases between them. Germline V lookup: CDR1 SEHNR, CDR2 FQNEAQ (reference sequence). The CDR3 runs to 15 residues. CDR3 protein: CASSLPGTKNNEQYF. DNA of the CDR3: TGTGCCAGCAGCTTACCCGGGACCAAAAACAATGAGCAGTACTTC. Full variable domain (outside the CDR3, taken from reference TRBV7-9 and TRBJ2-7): DTGVSQNPRHKITKRGQNVTFRCDPISEHNRLYWYRQTLGQGPEFLTYFQNEAQLEKSRLLSDRFSAERPKGSFSTLEIQRTEQGDSAMYLCASSLPGTKNNEQYFGPGTRLTVT.

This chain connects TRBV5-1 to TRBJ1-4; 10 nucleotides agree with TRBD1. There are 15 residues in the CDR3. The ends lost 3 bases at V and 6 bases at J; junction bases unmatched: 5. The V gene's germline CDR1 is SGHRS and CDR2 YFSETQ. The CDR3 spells CASSWTGGMDEKLFF. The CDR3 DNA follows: TGCGCCAGCAGCTGGACAGGGGGAATGGATGAAAAACTGTTTTTT.

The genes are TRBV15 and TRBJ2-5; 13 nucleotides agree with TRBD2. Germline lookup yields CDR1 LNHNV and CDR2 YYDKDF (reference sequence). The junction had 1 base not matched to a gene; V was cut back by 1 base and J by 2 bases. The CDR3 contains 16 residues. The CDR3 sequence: CATSRATSGGQETQYF. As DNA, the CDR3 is TGTGCCACCAGCAGAGCGACTAGCGGGGGGCAAGAGACCCAGTACTTC.

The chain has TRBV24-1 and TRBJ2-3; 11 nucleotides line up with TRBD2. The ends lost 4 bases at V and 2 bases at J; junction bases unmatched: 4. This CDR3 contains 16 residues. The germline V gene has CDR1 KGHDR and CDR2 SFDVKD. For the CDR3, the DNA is TGTGCCACCAGTGACCGGGGACTAGCGGCCACAGATACGCAGTATTTT. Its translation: CATSDRGLAATDTQYF.

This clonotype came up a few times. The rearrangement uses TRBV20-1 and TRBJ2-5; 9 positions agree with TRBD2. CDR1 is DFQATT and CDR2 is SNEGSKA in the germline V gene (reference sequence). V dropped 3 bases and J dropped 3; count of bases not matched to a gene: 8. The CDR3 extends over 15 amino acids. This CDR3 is CSASGGGASKETQYF. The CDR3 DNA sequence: TGCAGTGCTAGTGGCGGGGGGGCCAGTAAAGAGACCCAGTACTTC.

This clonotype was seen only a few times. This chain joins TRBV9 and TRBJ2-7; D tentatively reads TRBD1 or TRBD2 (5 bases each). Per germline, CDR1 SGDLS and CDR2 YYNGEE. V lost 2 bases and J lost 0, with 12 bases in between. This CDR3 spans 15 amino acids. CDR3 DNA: TGTGCCAGCAGCGTCGGGACGGGGCCCTCCTACGAGCAGTACTTC. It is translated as CASSVGTGPSYEQYF. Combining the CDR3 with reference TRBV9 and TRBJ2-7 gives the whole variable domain DSGVTQTPKHLITATGQRVTLRCSPRSGDLSVYWYQQSLDQGLQFLIQYYNGEERAKGNILERFSAQQFPDLHSELNLSSLELGDSALYFCASSVGTGPSYEQYFGPGTRLTVT.

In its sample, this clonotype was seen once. The CDR3 reads CASKEAGDTDTQYF. The CDR3 DNA sequence: TGTGCCAGCAAAGAAGCGGGGGACACAGATACGCAGTATTTT. The chain has TRBV6-5 and TRBJ2-3; 8 positions agree with TRBD2. V trimming: 7 bases; J trimming: 2 bases; junction bases outside the gene matches: 5. The CDR3 length is 14 residues. Germline CDR1 MNHEY, CDR2 SVGAGI.

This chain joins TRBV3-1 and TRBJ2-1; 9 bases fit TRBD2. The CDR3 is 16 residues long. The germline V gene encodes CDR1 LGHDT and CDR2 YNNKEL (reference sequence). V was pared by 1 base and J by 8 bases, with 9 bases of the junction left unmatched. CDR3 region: CASSQGRRGGVDEQFF. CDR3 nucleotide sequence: TGTGCCAGCAGCCAAGGCAGGCGGGGGGGCGTGGATGAGCAGTTCTTC.

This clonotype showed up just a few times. CDR3 protein: CASSLQRAGEQYF. The CDR3 nucleotides read TGTGCCAGCAGCCTACAGCGGGCAGGCGAGCAGTACTTC. This chain uses TRBV11-1 with TRBJ2-7; D possibly corresponds to TRBD2 (6 bases). This CDR3 contains 13 residues. The germline gives CDR1 SGHAT, CDR2 FQDESV (reference sequence). V dropped 5 bases and J dropped 6 bases, with 14 bases sitting between them.

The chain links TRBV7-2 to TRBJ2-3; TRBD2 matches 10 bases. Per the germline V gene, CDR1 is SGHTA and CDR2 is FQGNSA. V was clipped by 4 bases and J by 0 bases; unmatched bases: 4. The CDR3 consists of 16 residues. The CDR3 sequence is CASSSGTSVSTDTQYF. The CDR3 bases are TGTGCCAGCAGCTCAGGGACTAGCGTTAGCACAGATACGCAGTATTTT.

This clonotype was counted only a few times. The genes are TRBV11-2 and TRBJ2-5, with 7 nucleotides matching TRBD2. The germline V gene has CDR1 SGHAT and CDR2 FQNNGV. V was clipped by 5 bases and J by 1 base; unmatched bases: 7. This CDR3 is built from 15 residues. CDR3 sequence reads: CASSPTGGPQETQYF. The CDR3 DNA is TGTGCCAGCAGCCCCACGGGGGGACCCCAAGAGACCCAGTACTTC.

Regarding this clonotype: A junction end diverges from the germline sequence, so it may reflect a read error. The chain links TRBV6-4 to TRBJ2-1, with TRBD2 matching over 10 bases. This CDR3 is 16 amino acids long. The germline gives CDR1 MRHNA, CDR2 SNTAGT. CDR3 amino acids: CASSDSASGGYNERFF. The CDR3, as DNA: TGTGCCAGCAGTGACTCGGCTAGCGGGGGCTACAATGAGCGGTTCTTC.

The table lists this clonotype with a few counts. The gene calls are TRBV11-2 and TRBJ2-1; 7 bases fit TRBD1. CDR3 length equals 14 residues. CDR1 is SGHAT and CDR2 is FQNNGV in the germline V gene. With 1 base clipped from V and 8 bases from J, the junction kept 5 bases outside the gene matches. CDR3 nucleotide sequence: TGTGCCAGCAGCTTAGCCCCGACAGGGTATGAGCAGTTCTTC. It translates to CASSLAPTGYEQFF. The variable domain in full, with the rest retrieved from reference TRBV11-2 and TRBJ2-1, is EAGVAQSPRYKIIEKRQSVAFWCNPISGHATLYWYQQILGQGPKLLIQFQNNGVVDDSQLPKDRFSAERLKGVDSTLKIQPAKLEDSAVYLCASSLAPTGYEQFFGPGTRLTVL.

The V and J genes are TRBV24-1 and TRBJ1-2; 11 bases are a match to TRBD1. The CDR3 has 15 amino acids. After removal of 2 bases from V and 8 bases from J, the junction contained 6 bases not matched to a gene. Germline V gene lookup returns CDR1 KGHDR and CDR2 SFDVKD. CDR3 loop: CATSDSRTGGRGYTF. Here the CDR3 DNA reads TGTGCCACCAGTGATTCCCGGACAGGGGGCCGGGGCTACACCTTC.

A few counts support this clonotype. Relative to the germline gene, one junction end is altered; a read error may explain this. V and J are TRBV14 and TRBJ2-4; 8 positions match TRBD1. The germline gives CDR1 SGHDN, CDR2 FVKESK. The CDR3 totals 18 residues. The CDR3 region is CASRQGQGLYLAKNIQYF. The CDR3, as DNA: TGTGCCAGCCGCCAAGGACAGGGATTATACCTAGCCAAAAACATTCAGTACTTC.

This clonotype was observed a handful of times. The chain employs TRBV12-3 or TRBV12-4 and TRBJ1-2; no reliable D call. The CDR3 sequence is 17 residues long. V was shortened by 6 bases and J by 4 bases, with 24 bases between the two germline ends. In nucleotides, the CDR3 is TGTGCCAGCAGCCACACAACCGGACGGGAAGATTCCTATGGCTACACCTTC. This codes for CASSHTTGREDSYGYTF.

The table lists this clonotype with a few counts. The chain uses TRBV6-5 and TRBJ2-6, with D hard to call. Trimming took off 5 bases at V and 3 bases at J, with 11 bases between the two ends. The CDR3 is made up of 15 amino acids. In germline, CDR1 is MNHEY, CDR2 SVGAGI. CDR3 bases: TGTGCCAGCAGTCCCGACTGGGATGGGGCCAACGTCCTGACTTTC. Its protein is CASSPDWDGANVLTF.